This T cell receptor beta chain was found in a study of CD8 T cells in Susac syndrome. The RNA input was roughly 0.5 to 1 ug, and it was reverse transcribed with random hexamers. In TCRdb, the immunoSEQ multiplex PCR reads were re-called with MiXCR into one record per CDR3 protein. The table includes some 300,000 distinct CDR3 sequences, 70% to 90% detected once. Germline lookup yields CDR1 SGHNT and CDR2 YENEEA. This CDR3 region has 14 residues. V was clipped by 2 bases and J by 5 bases, with 13 bases between them. This chain connects TRBV11-3 to TRBJ2-7; the D gene is possibly TRBD2 (5 bases). The sample consisted of CD8+ T cells from PBMCs. This clonotype was sampled from a human donor with multiple sclerosis. In DNA, the CDR3 is TGTGCCAGCAGCTTACGGGGAAGGGAACACGAGCAGTACTTC. Translating gives CASSLRGREHEQYF.